The present entry profiles one TCR beta chain with its context. The table lists this clone with a few counts. It lacks a known antigen. Base qualities are not provided; no much larger clone lies one nucleotide away. The germline V gene supplies CDR1 MNHEY and CDR2 SVGEGT. V was cut back by 4 bases and J by 4 bases, leaving a gap of 10 bases between them. The CDR3 spans 14 residues, from the cysteine through the phenylalanine. CDR3 DNA is the only sequence kept; it has 42 bases, read in frame from the first base. The sample comes from a study of T cell responses to AZD1222 COVID-19 vaccine (dated by TCRdb to the early 2020s). For the wider study: AZD1222 recipients with second doses at about 4 weeks or about 12 weeks were pooled, because spike-specific TCR depth and breadth did not differ between schedules. Trial participants were enrolled by age into subgroups of 18-55, 56-69 and 70-plus years, and approximately 150, 30 and 60 TCR-sequenced participants, respectively, were included in these subgroups. TCR sequencing was performed for fewer than 250 trial participants, of whom 207 were given two doses of AZD1222 and some 26 were given two doses of MenACWY control vaccine. Broader findings and caveats from the paper: Conclusions about previously exposed vaccinees were limited because only six or seven AZD1222 recipients were SARS-CoV-2 seropositive at baseline. In the small 56-69-year group, the increase in depth fell short of significance, most likely because of low power. Vaccine-associated CD4 TCRs spanned the whole spike protein, with dominant responses in regions 160-218 and 743-854. After two AZD1222 doses, spike-specific TCR breadth and depth were significantly higher than at day 0 and than in MenACWY recipients. Epitopes outside the regions mutated in the B.1.351 and B.1.1.7 variants were reportedly recognized by nearly half of the unique spike-specific TCRs. Participants were mostly white British, with more females than males. The authors suggested clonal diversity may have been underestimated. Because no day 14 peak-response samples were available, the repertoires could be characterized only after the peak T cell response.

The CDR3 regions of human TCRbeta chains were analyzed by immunosequencing. The paper's processing steps were these. Repertoire TCRs were checked for matches against a reference library of SARS-CoV-2-specific TCRs that had been generated using the MIRA antigen-specificity platform. Breadth was defined as the fraction of unique TCRs that were SARS-CoV-2-associated. Depth was defined as the fraction of total T cells that were SARS-CoV-2-associated. Using the MIRA data, each spike-specific TCR was mapped to the spike region that the TCR reacts to and placed in a CD4 or CD8 class. Log10-transformed breadth and depth values were compared by one-way ANOVA with Sidak's multiple comparisons tests. The clones in this table, taken by TCRdb from immuneACCESS, are in-frame only. Not every clone is retained; where verified, under half of the shortfall comes from an unresolved V gene, and the cause of the rest is unknown. For V, J and clone size, that table is used; D and trimming come from the DNA. A total of around 120,000 clones appear in this sample, 80% to 90% of them only once. The top ten clonotypes cover about a tenth of the sample.

The time point label, read with the paper, signifies: baseline before first vaccination. The vaccinee samples were drawn from two UK trials, COV001 and COV002, one of which was a single-blind randomized controlled phase 2/3 trial testing AZD1222 (ChAdOx1 nCoV-19) in healthy adults. For TCRbeta chain sequencing, PBMC samples from trial participants were taken at day 0 and at day 28 after the second dose. Here the sequenced sample was peripheral blood, taken on day 0 of AZD1222 vaccination. The chain is encoded by TRBV6-2 or TRBV6-3 joined to TRBJ2-2; the D gene is perhaps TRBD2, from 5 matching bases. This sequence was found in an adult in good health. The DNA reads TGTGCCAGCAGTTTCGGGGAGAGCACCGGGGAGCTGTTTTTT. Translated, this is CASSFGESTGELFF.